Detailed here is one TCR beta chain. The data are from a study of blood T cell repertoires in COVID-19. Turning to the study itself: Specimens from acute and convalescent COVID-19 originated in the United States, Italy and Spain. T cells, B-cell-depleted T cells, or PBMCs supplied cDNA or gDNA.

How the authors handled the data: Researchers report that nucleated cell counts were estimated from reference gene primer amplification. Assay: immunoSEQ multiplex PCR; the TCRdb copy retains only in-frame clones and omits some. For V, J and clone size, that table is used; D and trimming come from the DNA. This sample yields approximately 89,000 clones, of which around 80% are seen a single time; approximately 25% belongs to the top ten. Germline V gene data show CDR1 as MNHEY and CDR2 as SMNVEV (reference sequence). CDR3 length: 15 residues. J lost 4 bases, V lost 5 bases, and 7 bases had no gene match.

What was sequenced was peripheral blood. The rearrangement uses TRBV27 and TRBJ2-3; 9 positions match TRBD1. The receptor was derived from an older man with acute or convalescent COVID-19. The chain's CDR3 is CASSAGTGLADTQYF. The DNA of the CDR3 is TGTGCCAGCAGTGCGGGGACAGGGTTAGCAGATACGCAGTATTTT.